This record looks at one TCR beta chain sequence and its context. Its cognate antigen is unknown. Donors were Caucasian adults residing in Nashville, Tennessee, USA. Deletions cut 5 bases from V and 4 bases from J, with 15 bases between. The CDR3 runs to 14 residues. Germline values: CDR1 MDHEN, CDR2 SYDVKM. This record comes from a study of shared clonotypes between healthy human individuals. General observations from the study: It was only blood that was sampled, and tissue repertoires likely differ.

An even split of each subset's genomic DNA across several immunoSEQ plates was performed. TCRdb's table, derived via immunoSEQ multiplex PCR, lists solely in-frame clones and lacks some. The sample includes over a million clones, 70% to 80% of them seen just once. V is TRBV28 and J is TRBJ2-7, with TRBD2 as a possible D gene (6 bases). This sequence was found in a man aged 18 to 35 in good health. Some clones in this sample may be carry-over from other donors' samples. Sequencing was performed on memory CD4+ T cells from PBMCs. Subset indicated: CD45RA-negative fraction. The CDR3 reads CASSRGSRGYEQYF. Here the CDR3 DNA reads TGTGCCAGCAGTCGGGGGAGCCGTGGTTACGAGCAGTACTTC.